This TCR beta chain was captured in a study of blood T cell repertoires in COVID-19. Repertoires were generated with immunoSEQ multiplex PCR, while TCRdb's copy carries only in-frame clones and drops some. The table has around 180,000 clones, 76% seen once. This CDR3 has 14 residues. Germline V lookup: CDR1 MNHEY, CDR2 SMNVEV (reference sequence). V trimming: 5 bases; J trimming: 2 bases; junction bases outside the gene matches: 4. Material: PBMCs or T cells enriched from blood (not recorded which). The chain recombines TRBV27 with TRBJ2-5, with 8 bases identical to TRBD1. This TCR was sampled from a woman between 45 and 65 years old with acute COVID-19. CDR3 DNA: TGTGCCAGCAGTGTACAGGGGGGTCAAGAGACCCAGTACTTC. Amino acid sequence: CASSVQGGQETQYF.